Included here is one T cell receptor beta chain sequence, with context. The tissue used was unsorted bulk material of about 19-34 mg. RNA and DNA were co-extracted from it with the AllPrep DNA/RNA mini kit. The data belong to a study of tumor-infiltrating lymphocytes in primary liver carcinoma. Study as a whole: Each of the growths was stage T1-T3 N0M0, extending about 4.2 to 11 cm across.

TCR beta cDNA was prepared out of 500 ng total RNA by means of a constant-region primer. Libraries for TCR beta were built through three nested multiplex PCR rounds, which together made up a slightly modified ARM-PCR procedure. With TRBV1-TRBV30 forward primers and a C-beta reverse primer, the first two PCR rounds were run for roughly 9 cycles each. TCRdb reprocessed the multiplex PCR reads via MiXCR and lists one record per CDR3 protein. The data contain some 110,000 distinct CDR3 sequences, roughly 80% of them singletons. Per germline, CDR1 LGHNA and CDR2 YNFKEQ. CDR3 length: 16 residues. Trimming took 2 bases from V and 2 from J; bases not matched to a gene: 8.

This clonotype was obtained from a man in his forties with primary liver carcinoma and hepatitis B virus infection. The V gene is TRBV4-2, the J gene TRBJ2-5, with TRBD2 matching 7 bases. Sequencing was done on a sample of liver tumor tissue from sampling region 3. Described subset: tumor region T3, left-lateral pole. The CDR3 loop is CASSQTSSGFQETQYF. The DNA of the CDR3 is TGTGCCAGCAGCCAAACGTCTAGCGGATTTCAAGAGACCCAGTACTTC.